This T cell receptor beta chain was recovered during a study of PD-1 blockade in classical Hodgkin lymphoma. This table comes from immunoSEQ multiplex PCR, and its TCRdb copy is limited to in-frame clones, with some not included. The sample holds roughly 14,000 clones, roughly 69% seen once. Each patient relapsed following autologous stem cell transplantation, and prior brentuximab vedotin exposure differed. The germline V and J ends were trimmed by 0 bases and 0 bases, with 11 bases remaining between them. The germline CDR1 and CDR2 sequences are SEHNR and FQNEAQ (reference sequence). The CDR3 spans 16 residues.

The receptor was derived from a human donor with classical Hodgkin lymphoma. This specimen was peripheral blood mononuclear cells (PBMCs), taken at baseline. The V call is TRBV7-9, the J call TRBJ1-1; D ambiguous. The CDR3 loop reads CASSLARHLLNTEAFF. CDR3 nucleotides: TGTGCCAGCAGCTTAGCACGACACCTCTTGAACACTGAAGCTTTCTTT.